The 9 T cell receptor beta chains below were found in one sample sequenced in a study of T cell repertoires in cytomegalovirus infection. TCRdb reprocessed the reads with MiXCR, giving one entry per CDR3 protein. The sample lists 150,000 to 200,000 distinct CDR3 sequences, approximately 20% occurring once. The sequenced sample consisted of PBMCs. These TCRs come from a human donor in good health (CMV status not recorded). Some clones in this sample may be carry-over from other donors' samples.

The CDR3 region has the DNA TGCAGCGTTGAACCAGGGAACGAAGAGACCCAGTACTTC. Its translation is CSVEPGNEETQYF. This chain joins TRBV29-1 and TRBJ2-5; D might be TRBD1 (5 bases). Germline lookup yields CDR1 SQVTM and CDR2 ANQGSEA. The CDR3 runs to 13 residues. The V end was cut by 2 bases, the J end by 3 bases, with 10 bases between. Variable domain in full (rest from reference TRBV29-1 and TRBJ2-5): SAVISQKPSRDICQRGTSLTIQCQVDSQVTMMFWYRQQPGQSLTLIATANQGSEATYESGFVIDKFPISRPNLTFSTLTVSNMSPEDSSIYLCSVEPGNEETQYFGPGTRLLVL.

This clonotype was observed a handful of times. CDR3 protein: CASRPDGDQPQHF. CDR3 coding DNA: TGTGCCAGCAGGCCGGACGGAGATCAGCCCCAGCATTTT. The V call is TRBV7-6, the J call TRBJ1-5; D gene uncertain. Trimming removed 6 bases at V and 5 bases at J, with 11 bases between. CDR3 length: 13 amino acids. Looked up from germline, CDR1 is SGHVS and CDR2 is FNYEAQ. Full variable domain (remainder filled in from reference TRBV7-6 and TRBJ1-5): GAGVSQSPRYKVTKRGQDVALRCDPISGHVSLYWYRQALGQGPEFLTYFNYEAQQDKSGLPNDRFSAERPEGSISTLTIQRTEQRDSAMYRCASRPDGDQPQHFGDGTRLSIL.

A few counts support this clonotype. The V call is TRBV20-1, the J call TRBJ2-3; the D is unclear. Germline V lookup: CDR1 DFQATT, CDR2 SNEGSKA (reference sequence). V gave up 0 bases and J gave up 5 bases, with 15 bases separating them. The CDR3 covers 15 residues. The CDR3 DNA reads as TGCAGTGCTAGAGACCGAGTCGGCGCACAAGATACGCAGTATTTT. The encoded protein is CSARDRVGAQDTQYF.

This chain links TRBV20-1 with TRBJ2-3; 9 bases line up with TRBD1. Per the germline V gene, CDR1 is DFQATT and CDR2 is SNEGSKA (reference sequence). CDR3 length equals 14 residues. Germline trimming cut 5 bases from V and 2 bases from J; bases unmatched to any gene: 5. This chain's CDR3 is CSAEGQGTTDTQYF. The CDR3 DNA is TGCAGTGCTGAAGGACAGGGGACCACAGATACGCAGTATTTT.

The chain combines TRBV12-3 or TRBV12-4 with TRBJ1-1, with D unresolved. The CDR3 is made up of 15 amino acids. The V end was cut by 7 bases, the J end by 1 base, with 16 bases between. As DNA, the CDR3 is TGTGCCAGCACCCCTCCCGGGCGTACGAACACTGAAGCTTTCTTT. It codes for CASTPPGRTNTEAFF.

Many counts were recorded for this clonotype. The V and J genes are TRBV7-2 and TRBJ2-4; 11 nucleotides align to TRBD2. The V and J ends lost 3 bases and 7 bases, in that order; junction bases with no gene match: 2. The CDR3 has 14 residues. Germline lookup yields CDR1 SGHTA and CDR2 FQGNSA. This CDR3 is CASSLTSGNNIQYF. Written as DNA, the CDR3 is TGTGCCAGCAGCTTGACTAGCGGGAATAACATTCAGTACTTC. Drawing the rest from reference TRBV7-2 and TRBJ2-4, the complete variable domain is GAGVSQSPSNKVTEKGKDVELRCDPISGHTALYWYRQSLGQGLEFLIYFQGNSAPDKSGLPSDRFSAERTGGSVSTLTIQRTQQEDSAVYLCASSLTSGNNIQYFGAGTRLSVL.

This clonotype was seen only a few times. The V gene is TRBV20-1, the J gene TRBJ2-7, with TRBD1 matching over 8 bases. The CDR3 is 15 residues long. V was pared by 0 bases and J by 7 bases, with 11 bases of the junction left unmatched. In germline, CDR1 is DFQATT, CDR2 SNEGSKA (reference sequence). In DNA form, the CDR3 reads TGCAGTGCTAGAGATCAAGGACAGGGAACCACGGAGCAGTACTTC. Translating gives CSARDQGQGTTEQYF.

Only a few counts were recorded for this clonotype. V gene TRBV7-4 combines with J gene TRBJ2-3; no clear D. This CDR3 has 13 amino acids. The germline gives CDR1 SGHVT, CDR2 SQSDAQ. V lost 5 bases and J lost 4, with 10 bases in between. The CDR3 loop reads CASSPPLSDTQYF. CDR3 nucleotides: TGTGCCAGCAGCCCGCCCTTATCAGATACGCAGTATTTT.

This clonotype was observed a few times. The genes are TRBV6-2 or TRBV6-3 and TRBJ1-2; D might be TRBD1 (5 bases). The CDR3 is 14 residues long. The V gene lost 2 bases and the J gene lost 3 bases, with 10 bases spanning the gap. Per germline, CDR1 MNHEY and CDR2 SVGEGT. CDR3 amino acids: CASSYTGRDYGYTF. The CDR3 DNA is TGTGCCAGCAGTTACACGGGGCGAGACTATGGCTACACCTTC.